Presented here are 27 T cell receptor beta chains from one specimen sequenced in a study of T cells in Graves' hyperthyroidism and ophthalmopathy. The investigators amplified TCR beta CDR3 regions from RNA transcripts. HTBI primers were the set used in a first-round RT-PCR of the TCR CDR3. TCRdb used MiXCR to reprocess the multiplex PCR reads, holding one entry per CDR3 protein. The sample holds about 640,000 distinct CDR3 sequences; roughly 20% are singletons and the top ten take under 35%. The sequencing sample was made of blood. The source is a man aged 25-45 years with Graves' ophthalmopathy.

The CDR3 loop is CSVISGRALDNEQFF. DNA for the CDR3: TGCAGCGTGATTAGCGGGAGGGCCCTCGACAATGAGCAGTTCTTC. The genes are TRBV29-1 and TRBJ2-1, with 11 nucleotides matching TRBD2. Germline V CDR1 and CDR2: SQVTM, ANQGSEA. The CDR3 runs 15 residues. Trimming took 6 bases from V and 5 from J; bases not matched to a gene: 9.

This clonotype was counted at least ten times. The CDR3 is CASSWDRGPYEQYF. DNA for the CDR3: TGTGCCAGCAGTTGGGACAGGGGGCCCTACGAGCAGTACTTC. This chain connects TRBV28 to TRBJ2-7; TRBD1 aligns across 12 bases. The CDR3 runs 14 residues. J was trimmed by 2 bases and V by 4 bases; bases with no gene match: 0. Germline V CDR1 and CDR2: MDHEN, SYDVKM.

The rearrangement joins TRBV28 to TRBJ2-7, with 7 bases fitting TRBD1. J was trimmed by 7 bases and V by 6 bases; bases with no gene match: 12. This CDR3 is 14 amino acids long. The germline V gene encodes CDR1 MDHEN and CDR2 SYDVKM. In nucleotides, the CDR3 is TGTGCCAGCAGCCTGACAGGGACCCCTACGGAGCAGTACTTC. It codes for CASSLTGTPTEQYF. The full variable domain, rest sourced from reference TRBV28 and TRBJ2-7, is DVKVTQSSRYLVKRTGEKVFLECVQDMDHENMFWYRQDPGLGLRLIYFSYDVKMKEKGDIPEGYSVSREKKERFSLILESASTNQTSMYLCASSLTGTPTEQYFGPGTRLTVT.

Only a few counts were recorded for this clonotype. The genes are TRBV6-6 and TRBJ2-5; 7 bases line up with TRBD1. The CDR3 spans 13 residues. Germline CDR1 and CDR2: MNHNY and SVGAGI (reference sequence). Germline trimming cut 2 bases from V and 5 bases from J; bases unmatched to any gene: 2. This CDR3 reads CASSYTGDETQYF. The CDR3 DNA follows: TGTGCCAGCAGTTACACAGGGGACGAGACCCAGTACTTC.

This sequence joins TRBV6-2 or TRBV6-3 and TRBJ2-7; D may correspond to TRBD1 or TRBD2 (5 bases each). Trimming removed 6 bases from V and 3 bases from J, with 18 bases in between. Looked up from germline, CDR1 is MNHEY and CDR2 is SVGEGT. This CDR3 spans 15 amino acids. CDR3 sequence: CASRDAGTPGYEQYF. The CDR3 DNA reads as TGTGCCAGCAGGGACGCCGGGACCCCGGGCTACGAGCAGTACTTC.

V usage is TRBV11-2 and J usage is TRBJ2-5, with TRBD2 identical over 10 bases. Losses at the gene ends were 4 bases for V and 5 bases for J; bases not matched to a gene: 19. Germline V CDR1 and CDR2: SGHAT, FQNNGV. This CDR3 is built from 19 residues. For the CDR3, the DNA is TGTGCCAGCAGCTCAAACTCCTTTGACTCTAGCGGGAGACGGGAGACCCAGTACTTC. It codes for CASSSNSFDSSGRRETQYF.

This clonotype was picked up many times. The genes are TRBV7-9 and TRBJ1-4; 9 nucleotides line up with TRBD1. The CDR3 is 15 amino acids. CDR1 is SEHNR, CDR2 FQNEAQ, per germline (reference sequence). The ends lost 3 bases at V and 2 bases at J; junction bases unmatched: 1. DNA of the CDR3: TGTGCCAGCAGCTTGGACAGGGGCACTAATGAAAAACTGTTTTTT. It specifies CASSLDRGTNEKLFF. Complete variable domain (other parts from reference TRBV7-9 and TRBJ1-4): DTGVSQNPRHKITKRGQNVTFRCDPISEHNRLYWYRQTLGQGPEFLTYFQNEAQLEKSRLLSDRFSAERPKGSFSTLEIQRTEQGDSAMYLCASSLDRGTNEKLFFGSGTQLSVL.

This clonotype was seen ten or more times. In nucleotides, the CDR3 is TGTGCCAGCAGTGATGCAGGGCTCCCCTTTCAAGAGACCCAGTACTTC. Its translation: CASSDAGLPFQETQYF. The chain couples TRBV2 to TRBJ2-5; a possible D gene is TRBD1 (5 bases). Trimming cost V 3 bases and J 2 bases, with 16 bases left between them. There are 16 residues in the CDR3. Per germline, CDR1 SNHLY and CDR2 FYNNEI.

The sample holds a few counts of this clonotype. V gene TRBV3-1 combines with J gene TRBJ2-5, with D unresolved. This CDR3 is built from 16 residues. In germline, CDR1 is LGHDT, CDR2 YNNKEL (reference sequence). Between the trimmed V and J ends, which lost 4 bases and 4 bases, there was a span of 19 bases. CDR3 protein: CASSPQDIRGRETQYF. CDR3 nucleotides: TGTGCCAGCAGCCCTCAAGACATCAGAGGCAGAGAGACCCAGTACTTC.

The chain combines TRBV14 with TRBJ1-2, with D maybe TRBD1 (6 bases). Trimming took 3 bases from V and 8 from J, leaving 16 bases between them. The CDR3 loop spans 14 amino acids. Germline CDR1 reads SGHDN; CDR2 reads FVKESK. CDR3 nucleotides: TGTGCCAGCAGCCAGGTCCCCACAGGGACCGGCTACACCTTC. Translating it yields CASSQVPTGTGYTF.

This clonotype was detected once. The junction departs from the called germline gene at one end, perhaps through a read error. The CDR3 sequence: CASRWDTYSEQFF. The CDR3 DNA reads as TGTGCCAGCAGATGGGACACCTACAGTGAGCAGTTCTTC. The chain has TRBV7-2 and TRBJ2-1; D perhaps matches TRBD1 (6 bases). Germline V gene sequence: CDR1 SGHTA, CDR2 FQGNSA. The CDR3 loop spans 13 amino acids.

This chain links TRBV6-5 with TRBJ2-1; no clear D gene. The germline V and J ends were trimmed by 2 bases and 8 bases, with 10 bases remaining between them. The CDR3 length is 13 residues. CDR1 and CDR2 from the germline V gene are MNHEY and SVGAGI. The CDR3 protein is CASSYGTGYEQFF. CDR3 DNA: TGTGCCAGCAGTTACGGAACGGGTTATGAGCAGTTCTTC.

This clonotype was counted many times. J is TRBJ2-2 and V is TRBV11-1; no definite D call. Germline values: CDR1 SGHAT, CDR2 FQDESV (reference sequence). V lost 5 bases and J 5 bases, leaving 15 bases between the germline ends. The CDR3 is 15 amino acids. CDR3 amino acids: CASSPYTSSTGELFF. The CDR3 DNA follows: TGTGCCAGCAGCCCTTATACCTCGAGTACCGGGGAGCTGTTTTTT.

The chain combines TRBV7-9 with TRBJ2-2, with D perhaps assigned TRBD1 or TRBD2 (7 bases each). Trimming removed 5 bases from V and 2 bases from J, with 21 bases in between. The CDR3 has 18 amino acids. The germline gives CDR1 SEHNR, CDR2 FQNEAQ (reference sequence). CDR3 DNA sequence: TGTGCCAGCAGCGGGGACAGAGGGATAGCGGGTAACACCGGGGAGCTGTTTTTT. Its translation: CASSGDRGIAGNTGELFF.

This clonotype was counted ten times or more. V and J are TRBV11-3 and TRBJ2-7; D is uncertain. This CDR3 is built from 15 residues. Germline-derived CDR1 and CDR2 are SGHNT and YENEEA. V lost 1 base and J 5 bases, leaving 15 bases between the germline ends. The CDR3 nucleotides are TGTGCCAGCAGCTTAGCTGGACCCCACCGCCACGAGCAGTACTTC. Protein: CASSLAGPHRHEQYF.

This clonotype was counted at least ten times. The J gene is TRBJ2-3, the V gene TRBV3-1; the D is unclear. The CDR3 is 12 residues long. Germline lookup yields CDR1 LGHDT and CDR2 YNNKEL (reference sequence). Trimming left V 3 bases short and J 6 bases short, with 7 bases between. The CDR3 region has the DNA TGTGCCAGCAGCCAGAACAAGGATACGCAGTATTTT. Translating gives CASSQNKDTQYF.

The genes are TRBV19 and TRBJ1-1; tentatively, D is TRBD1 (5 bases). The CDR3 covers 15 residues. V dropped 5 bases and J dropped 0 bases, with 13 bases sitting between them. CDR1 is LNHDA and CDR2 is SQIVND in the germline V gene (reference sequence). CDR3 DNA sequence: TGTGCCAGTAGTTGGGGCAACGGCTTGAACACTGAAGCTTTCTTT. This gives the protein CASSWGNGLNTEAFF.

The table lists this clonotype with many counts. The chain carries TRBV11-2 and TRBJ1-2; D may be TRBD1 (6 bases). CDR3 size: 14 residues. Between the trimmed V and J ends, which lost 5 bases and 8 bases, there was a span of 18 bases. In germline, CDR1 is SGHAT, CDR2 FQNNGV. The CDR3 is CASSQDRLSRGYTF. CDR3 in DNA: TGTGCCAGCAGCCAGGACAGATTATCACGCGGCTACACCTTC.

This clonotype was picked up a small number of times. J is TRBJ1-4 and V is TRBV18; 7 bases match TRBD1. The CDR3 extends over 14 amino acids. Germline-derived CDR1 and CDR2 are KGHSH and LQKENI. V lost 0 bases to trimming and J lost 8 bases; unmatched junction nucleotides: 3. CDR3 nucleotide sequence: TGTGCCAGCTCACCACCGACAGGGCGGGAAAAACTGTTTTTT. This sequence encodes CASSPPTGREKLFF.

With respect to this clonotype: This sequence may be a read error, since a much larger clone differs from it by one base. This sequence joins TRBV28 and TRBJ2-2; 10 bases map to TRBD2. Germline CDR1 is MDHEN and CDR2 is SYDVKM. Germline trimming cut 3 bases from V and 7 bases from J; bases unmatched to any gene: 11. CDR3 length: 17 residues. The CDR3 DNA sequence: TGTGCCAGCAGTTTCATGGCGAGCGGGAGGGCCGTCGGGGAGCTGTTTTTT. Translating it yields CASSFMASGRAVGELFF.

This sequence joins TRBV6-2 or TRBV6-3 and TRBJ2-7; 10 bases map to TRBD1. Germline CDR1 MNHEY, CDR2 SVGEGT. The CDR3 loop spans 18 amino acids. Unmatched junction bases numbered 15, after V lost 6 bases and J lost 1 base. The chain's CDR3 is CASSGPRAPGQGSYEQYF. In nucleotides, the CDR3 is TGTGCCAGCAGCGGACCGCGAGCTCCGGGACAGGGGTCCTACGAGCAGTACTTC.

This clonotype has just a few counts. The V gene is TRBV20-1, the J gene TRBJ2-5; no firm D call. V was shortened by 1 base and J by 3 bases, with 15 bases between the two germline ends. Germline CDR1 is DFQATT and CDR2 is SNEGSKA (reference sequence). This CDR3 comprises 15 residues. The CDR3 region is CSARGPRLAKETQYF. The CDR3 DNA reads as TGCAGTGCTAGAGGGCCCAGACTTGCTAAAGAGACCCAGTACTTC.

This clonotype was counted between two and nine times. This chain links TRBV20-1 with TRBJ1-1; D is undetermined. The V gene's germline CDR1 is DFQATT and CDR2 SNEGSKA (reference sequence). The V and J ends lost 0 bases and 1 base respectively, with 9 bases between them. The CDR3 has 14 amino acids. The CDR3 protein is CSAREVLGNTEAFF. The CDR3 nucleotides are TGCAGTGCTAGAGAAGTCCTGGGGAACACTGAAGCTTTCTTT.

In its sample, this clonotype was seen many times. The rearrangement uses TRBV10-3 and TRBJ2-7; the D call may be TRBD1 or TRBD2 (6 bases each). The germline V gene encodes CDR1 ENHRY and CDR2 SYGVKD. Trimming left V 8 bases short and J 5 bases short, with 16 bases between. This CDR3 has 13 residues. CDR3 loop: CAILAGGGNEQYF. CDR3 DNA sequence: TGTGCCATCCTCGCCGGGGGCGGCAACGAGCAGTACTTC.

V and J are TRBV6-2 or TRBV6-3 and TRBJ2-2; D gene ambiguous. The CDR3 consists of 13 residues. Deletions cut 4 bases from V and 5 bases from J, with 8 bases between. The germline gives CDR1 MNHEY, CDR2 SVGEGT. The CDR3 is CASSSTATGELFF. The CDR3 region has the DNA TGTGCCAGCAGTTCCACAGCAACCGGGGAGCTGTTTTTT.

This clonotype occurred many times. This chain's CDR3 is CASSVLAGGEDTQYF. The DNA for the CDR3 is TGCGCCAGCAGCGTACTAGCGGGAGGAGAAGATACGCAGTATTTT. The chain carries TRBV5-1 and TRBJ2-3, with 12 bases lining up with TRBD2. The CDR3 sequence is 15 residues long. V shed 4 bases and J 5 bases; nucleotides not matched to a gene: 5. Germline V gives CDR1 SGHRS, CDR2 YFSETQ.

J is TRBJ1-6 and V is TRBV7-2; D is perhaps TRBD1 (5 bases). The V end lost 7 bases, the J end lost 11 bases, and 15 bases lay between the germline ends. Germline loops: CDR1 SGHTA, CDR2 FQGNSA. The CDR3 runs 13 residues. CDR3 protein: CASTLGGTTPLHF. The DNA of the CDR3 is TGTGCCAGCACCCTGGGGGGGACGACACCCCTCCACTTT.